A single sample gave rise to the 24 T cell receptor beta chains below, sequenced in a study of cytomegalovirus exposure and HLA in healthy donors. Use of 60 Vbeta and 13 Jbeta primers characterized the PCR. The assay was immunoSEQ multiplex PCR, and TCRdb's table has in-frame clones only and misses some. The table records about 72,000 clones, 65% to 80% of them present only once. Sequencing input: PBMCs. All receptors come from a man aged 35 to 55 in good health and CMV-seropositive.

The CDR3 is CASSARQGAPGNTIYF. Written as DNA, the CDR3 is TGTGCCAGCAGTGCCAGACAGGGGGCTCCTGGAAACACCATATATTTT. The chain links TRBV25-1 to TRBJ1-3, with 10 bases lining up with TRBD1. The V gene's germline CDR1 is MGHDK and CDR2 SYGVNS. There are 16 residues in the CDR3. The ends lost 4 bases at V and 2 bases at J; junction bases unmatched: 5.

This clone was recorded a few times. The chain employs TRBV6-5 and TRBJ1-1; TRBD1 agrees at 8 bases. The CDR3 spans 15 residues. CDR1 MNHEY and CDR2 SVGAGI come from the germline V gene. The V gene end was trimmed by 5 bases and the J gene end by 4 bases; junction bases not matched to a gene: 9. For the CDR3, the DNA is TGTGCCAGCAGTCTTAACAGGGGGATGAGCACTGAAGCTTTCTTT. This gives the protein CASSLNRGMSTEAFF.

Remarks on this clone: In the same sample, other DNA sequences code for this CDR3. This sequence joins TRBV7-9 and TRBJ1-6; D not certain. The V and J ends lost 1 base and 4 bases respectively, with 5 bases between them. The CDR3 extends over 14 amino acids. The germline gives CDR1 SEHNR, CDR2 FQNEAQ (reference sequence). Here the CDR3 DNA reads TGTGCCAGCAGCTTAGGCGGATATAATTCACCCCTCCACTTT. This sequence encodes CASSLGGYNSPLHF.

V and J are TRBV6-5 and TRBJ1-1; a possible D gene is TRBD1 (6 bases). The CDR3 loop spans 16 amino acids. V was cut by 2 bases and J by 4 bases, with 17 bases left in between. Germline CDR1 reads MNHEY; CDR2 reads SVGAGI. The CDR3 region has the DNA TGTGCCAGCAGTTACAAGGGGGGGGCGGTGAGCACTGAAGCTTTCTTT. Protein product: CASSYKGGAVSTEAFF.

V usage is TRBV30 and J usage is TRBJ1-1, with no clear D. Germline V gene sequence: CDR1 GTSNPN, CDR2 SVGIG (reference sequence). V lost 3 bases to trimming and J lost 7 bases, with 9 bases between them. This CDR3 has 11 residues. The CDR3 sequence is CAWRGDGEAFF. The CDR3 bases are TGTGCCTGGAGAGGAGACGGTGAAGCTTTCTTT.

The chain combines TRBV30 with TRBJ2-6, with D hard to call. With 4 bases removed from V and 2 bases from J, the gap between germline ends came to 3 bases. Germline CDR1 GTSNPN, CDR2 SVGIG (reference sequence). The CDR3 covers 12 residues. The CDR3 nucleotides read TGTGCCTGGACCGCTGGGGCCAACGTCCTGACTTTC. Amino acids: CAWTAGANVLTF.

This clone was observed at least ten times. The rearrangement links TRBV4-1 to TRBJ1-1; D uncertain. The CDR3 runs 15 residues. Germline CDR1 reads MGHRA; CDR2 reads YSYEKL. Trimming took 0 bases from V and 4 from J, leaving 12 bases between them. The CDR3 DNA reads as TGCGCCAGCAGCCAAGAGTTTCGGGAAGGCACTGAAGCTTTCTTT. Its protein product is CASSQEFREGTEAFF.

The genes are TRBV27 and TRBJ2-7; 8 nucleotides line up with TRBD1. CDR1 is MNHEY and CDR2 is SMNVEV in the germline V gene (reference sequence). The CDR3 covers 15 residues. V was clipped by 10 bases and J by 0 bases; unmatched bases: 11. The DNA for the CDR3 is TGTGCCACTCAAGCCGGGACAGGAATCTCCTACGAGCAGTACTTC. Translation gives CATQAGTGISYEQYF.

The J gene is TRBJ1-6, the V gene TRBV5-1, with D maybe TRBD1 (5 bases). V gave up 0 bases and J gave up 14 bases, with 18 bases separating them. CDR1 is SGHRS and CDR2 is YFSETQ in the germline V gene. The CDR3 length is 15 residues. The CDR3 loop is CASSLGDSIQTALHF. CDR3 bases: TGCGCCAGCAGCTTGGGTGACAGCATACAAACGGCCCTCCACTTT. Combining the CDR3 with reference TRBV5-1 and TRBJ1-6 gives the whole variable domain KAGVTQTPRYLIKTRGQQVTLSCSPISGHRSVSWYQQTPGQGLQFLFEYFSETQRNKGNFPGRFSGRQFSNSRSEMNVSTLELGDSALYLCASSLGDSIQTALHFGNGTRLTVT.

This sequence joins TRBV18 and TRBJ2-7; perhaps TRBD1 as D (6 bases). The V gene's germline CDR1 is KGHSH and CDR2 LQKENI. Trimming cost V 2 bases and J 5 bases, with 7 bases left between them. CDR3 length: 12 residues. Here the CDR3 DNA reads TGTGCCAGCTCACCAAGGGACAACGAGCAGTACTTC. Amino acid sequence: CASSPRDNEQYF.

The chain uses TRBV5-1 and TRBJ2-5, with 9 nucleotides matching TRBD2. V shed 4 bases and J 2 bases; nucleotides not matched to a gene: 9. This CDR3 is built from 16 residues. Germline CDR1 is SGHRS and CDR2 is YFSETQ. CDR3 protein: CASSPNSGRIQETQYF. The CDR3 DNA reads as TGCGCCAGCAGCCCTAATAGCGGGAGAATTCAAGAGACCCAGTACTTC.

The chain has TRBV30 and TRBJ2-7, with TRBD1 identical over 7 bases. The CDR3 covers 13 residues. J was trimmed by 5 bases and V by 4 bases; bases with no gene match: 8. Germline-derived CDR1 and CDR2 are GTSNPN and SVGIG (reference sequence). The chain's CDR3 is CAWTAQGPHEQYF. The CDR3 coding sequence is TGTGCCTGGACTGCACAGGGGCCCCACGAGCAGTACTTC.

The rearrangement links TRBV25-1 to TRBJ2-2, with 9 positions matching TRBD1. CDR3 length equals 16 residues. CDR1 MGHDK and CDR2 SYGVNS come from the germline V gene. The V gene end was trimmed by 3 bases and the J gene end by 5 bases; junction bases not matched to a gene: 7. The CDR3 loop is CASSDPGQGSTGELFF. The CDR3 DNA sequence: TGTGCCAGCAGTGATCCCGGACAGGGGAGTACCGGGGAGCTGTTTTTT.

In this sample, this clone turned up a few times. The chain couples TRBV18 to TRBJ2-1; TRBD2 aligns across 13 bases. V lost 0 bases, J lost 2 bases, and 1 base stayed unmatched. The germline gives CDR1 KGHSH, CDR2 LQKENI. The CDR3 extends over 17 amino acids. CDR3 DNA: TGTGCCAGCTCACCACCACTAGCGGGGGGGCCCTACAATGAGCAGTTCTTC. Translating gives CASSPPLAGGPYNEQFF.

This clone was found many times. This sequence joins TRBV27 and TRBJ2-1; D might be TRBD2 (6 bases). The CDR3 is 14 residues long. Germline CDR1 is MNHEY and CDR2 is SMNVEV (reference sequence). V lost 3 bases and J lost 8, with 14 bases in between. CDR3 sequence: CASSFSRWGDEQFF. CDR3 nucleotides: TGTGCCAGCAGTTTTTCCCGGTGGGGGGATGAGCAGTTCTTC.

CDR3 nucleotides: TGTGCCAGCAGCGCCGGCACAGGGGGTGGCTACACCTTC. It is translated as CASSAGTGGGYTF. The chain joins TRBV11-2 to TRBJ1-2; 8 bases line up with TRBD1. The V and J ends lost 5 bases and 7 bases, in that order; junction bases with no gene match: 6. The germline V gene has CDR1 SGHAT and CDR2 FQNNGV. The CDR3 consists of 13 residues.

The rearrangement joins TRBV9 to TRBJ1-4; the D gene is possibly TRBD1 (5 bases). V lost 2 bases and J lost 2, with 10 bases in between. Germline values: CDR1 SGDLS, CDR2 YYNGEE. The CDR3 sequence is 15 residues long. The CDR3 here is CASSVEGTTNEKLFF. CDR3 coding DNA: TGTGCCAGCAGCGTGGAGGGGACGACTAATGAAAAACTGTTTTTT. Complete variable domain (other parts from reference TRBV9 and TRBJ1-4): DSGVTQTPKHLITATGQRVTLRCSPRSGDLSVYWYQQSLDQGLQFLIQYYNGEERAKGNILERFSAQQFPDLHSELNLSSLELGDSALYFCASSVEGTTNEKLFFGSGTQLSVL.

The rearrangement joins TRBV18 to TRBJ2-5; 9 bases line up with TRBD1. The CDR3 consists of 15 residues. Germline assignment: CDR1 KGHSH and CDR2 LQKENI. Trimming removed 1 base from V and 6 bases from J; junction bases left unmatched: 6. The DNA for the CDR3 is TGTGCCAGCTCACCACGGGACAGGGTATCGCAGACCCAGTACTTC. Its protein is CASSPRDRVSQTQYF.

Only a few counts were recorded for this clone. The V gene is TRBV10-3, the J gene TRBJ2-1; TRBD1 matches at 8 bases. The CDR3 extends over 14 amino acids. Per germline, CDR1 ENHRY and CDR2 SYGVKD. Trimming took 8 bases from V and 6 from J; bases not matched to a gene: 9. CDR3 coding DNA: TGTGCCATCGGTGGGCAGGGGGCTTTCAATGAGCAGTTCTTC. Translated, it gives CAIGGQGAFNEQFF.

This clone was detected a few times. This rearrangement joins TRBV6-6 to TRBJ2-5; D is unresolved. With 6 bases removed from V and 2 bases from J, the gap between germline ends came to 13 bases. The CDR3 spans 14 residues. The germline V gene encodes CDR1 MNHNY and CDR2 SVGAGI (reference sequence). The CDR3 DNA follows: TGTGCCAGCAGGATTGTTGGGCTACAAGAGACCCAGTACTTC. Residues: CASRIVGLQETQYF.

V and J are TRBV2 and TRBJ1-4; D ambiguous. This CDR3 contains 12 residues. V lost 0 bases and J lost 15, with 11 bases in between. Germline V gives CDR1 SNHLY, CDR2 FYNNEI. In DNA, the CDR3 is TGTGCCAGCAGTGAAGCCCCACAACCCTTGTTTTTT. Translated, it gives CASSEAPQPLFF. The variable domain in full, with the rest retrieved from reference TRBV2 and TRBJ1-4, is EPEVTQTPSHQVTQMGQEVILRCVPISNHLYFYWYRQILGQKVEFLVSFYNNEISEKSEIFDDQFSVERPDGSNFTLKIRSTKLEDSAMYFCASSEAPQPLFFGSGTQLSVL.

The V gene is TRBV4-1, the J gene TRBJ1-2, with D possibly TRBD1 on 5 matching bases. Deletions cut 2 bases from V and 4 bases from J, with 11 bases between. There are 14 residues in the CDR3. Germline V CDR1 and CDR2: MGHRA, YSYEKL. The CDR3 region is CASSQSGGIYGYTF. In DNA form, the CDR3 reads TGCGCCAGCAGCCAATCGGGGGGGATCTATGGCTACACCTTC.

The chain is built from TRBV6-1 and TRBJ1-6; TRBD1 aligns across 9 bases. The CDR3 has 14 amino acids. CDR1 is MNHNS, CDR2 SASEGT, per germline. V shed 1 base and J 10 bases; nucleotides not matched to a gene: 2. This CDR3 reads CASSEVGQGSPLHF. DNA of the CDR3: TGTGCCAGCAGTGAAGTGGGACAGGGATCACCCCTCCACTTT.

A remark on this clone: A junction boundary mismatches the germline segment, possibly from a read error. The chain combines TRBV7-7 with TRBJ2-5; D might be TRBD1 (6 bases). The CDR3 runs to 13 residues. CDR1 and CDR2 from the germline V gene are SSHAT and FNYEAQ (reference sequence). DNA of the CDR3: TGTGCTAGCAGCACAGGGTACCAAGAGACCCAGTACTTC. Translating it yields CASSTGYQETQYF.